The 32 T cell receptor beta chains listed next were all sequenced from one sample in a study of blood T cell repertoires in COVID-19 (dated by TCRdb to the early 2020s). To prepare the library, the immunoSEQ multiplex PCR assay was applied. Entries here come from immuneACCESS through TCRdb and include only in-frame sequences with V and J called. Some clones fail to appear in such tables; in the studies checked, an unresolved V gene covers under half of the shortfall, and the cause of the remainder is unknown. In all, the sample holds 150,000 to 200,000 clones, and about 88% of those were seen once. The ten largest account for 9% to 10% of the sample. Source material: PBMCs or T cells enriched from blood (not recorded which). The receptors derive from a woman between 18 and 29 years old who had recovered from COVID-19.

The J gene is TRBJ2-1, the V gene TRBV7-2; a possible D gene is TRBD2 (5 bases). V was trimmed by 0 bases and J by 0 bases, leaving 18 bases between them. Germline V gene sequence: CDR1 SGHTA, CDR2 FQGNSA. The CDR3 is 19 amino acids. CDR3 in amino acids: CASSLAIGERMSSYNEQFF. The CDR3 DNA is TGTGCCAGCAGCTTAGCGATCGGTGAGCGGATGAGCTCCTACAATGAGCAGTTCTTC.

CDR3 nucleotides: TGCGCCAGCAGCTTGGGCAGGGGTGGGTACGAGCAGTACTTC. It yields the protein CASSLGRGGYEQYF. V and J are TRBV5-1 and TRBJ2-7; a weak D match, TRBD1 (6 bases). The CDR3 has 14 residues. V dropped 0 bases and J dropped 4 bases, with 11 bases sitting between them. Germline loops: CDR1 SGHRS, CDR2 YFSETQ.

This clone was detected only a few times. The DNA of the CDR3 is TGTGCCAGCAGCCTGACTCAGGGCAGTAAAACTGGAAACACCATATATTTT. Its translation is CASSLTQGSKTGNTIYF. The chain has TRBV7-8 and TRBJ1-3, with a possible D match to TRBD1 (5 bases). From germline, CDR1 is SGHVS and CDR2 FQNEAQ. V was pared by 5 bases and J by 2 bases, with 19 bases between. The CDR3 is made up of 17 amino acids.

V gene TRBV24-1 combines with J gene TRBJ1-5; 7 bases match TRBD1. The germline V gene encodes CDR1 KGHDR and CDR2 SFDVKD. The CDR3 totals 15 residues. The trim removed 7 bases at V and 1 base at J, leaving 6 bases unmatched. CDR3 sequence reads: CATSETGLSNQPQHF. CDR3 bases: TGTGCCACCAGCGAGACAGGGCTAAGCAATCAGCCCCAGCATTTT.

The V call is TRBV3-1 (or the pseudogene TRBV3-2), the J call TRBJ2-1, with no clear D. V was trimmed by 0 bases and J by 0 bases, leaving 6 bases between them. This CDR3 contains 15 residues. CDR1 is LGHDT and CDR2 is YNNKEL in the germline V gene (reference sequence). The CDR3 spells CASSQDQISYNEQFF. Here the CDR3 DNA reads TGTGCCAGCAGCCAAGATCAAATCTCCTACAATGAGCAGTTCTTC.

The chain carries TRBV29-1 and TRBJ1-5; weak D call: TRBD1 (5 bases). In germline, CDR1 is SQVTM, CDR2 ANQGSEA. V lost 7 bases, J lost 5 bases, and 12 bases lay in between. This CDR3 is built from 12 residues. The CDR3 spells CSAQGWDQPQHF. CDR3 DNA sequence: TGCAGCGCTCAGGGTTGGGATCAGCCCCAGCATTTT.

This clone appeared once. V usage is TRBV9 and J usage is TRBJ2-2; TRBD1 aligns across 8 bases. The CDR3 extends over 15 amino acids. CDR1 and CDR2 from the germline V gene are SGDLS and YYNGEE. J was trimmed by 6 bases and V by 0 bases; bases with no gene match: 4. The CDR3 nucleotides are TGTGCCAGCAGCGTAGGAACAGGGGGTTCCGGGGAGCTGTTTTTT. Translated: CASSVGTGGSGELFF.

J is TRBJ1-2 and V is TRBV27; D perhaps matches TRBD1 (5 bases). The CDR3 is 14 residues long. The germline gives CDR1 MNHEY, CDR2 SMNVEV (reference sequence). Trimming pared 4 bases from V and 7 bases from J, leaving 16 bases between. In DNA form, the CDR3 reads TGTGCCAGCAGTTCAGGCCGGGAGGGGAGTGGCTACACCTTC. It yields the protein CASSSGREGSGYTF.

This clone has just a few counts. The chain recombines TRBV4-1 with TRBJ1-2; 8 nucleotides line up with TRBD1. Germline V lookup: CDR1 MGHRA, CDR2 YSYEKL. V dropped 0 bases and J dropped 5; count of bases not matched to a gene: 2. CDR3 size: 14 residues. The CDR3 loop is CASSQEQGEYGYTF. CDR3 coding DNA: TGCGCCAGCAGCCAAGAACAGGGGGAATATGGCTACACCTTC.

The chain couples TRBV11-2 to TRBJ1-2; D gene ambiguous. Germline V gene sequence: CDR1 SGHAT, CDR2 FQNNGV. The length of the CDR3 is 14 residues. V gave up 3 bases and J gave up 5 bases, with 13 bases separating them. The CDR3 loop reads CASSLSDSTYGYTF. The CDR3 DNA is TGTGCCAGCAGCTTGTCAGACTCTACATATGGCTACACCTTC.

The chain is built from TRBV25-1 and TRBJ2-1; D uncertain. The length of the CDR3 is 11 residues. V dropped 4 bases and J dropped 8 bases, with 6 bases sitting between them. Germline CDR1 MGHDK, CDR2 SYGVNS. The DNA for the CDR3 is TGTGCCAGCAGTGTTTCTCATGAGCAGTTCTTC. The encoded protein is CASSVSHEQFF.

The chain recombines TRBV4-1 with TRBJ2-7, with 8 nucleotides matching TRBD1. The J segment lost 5 bases and the V segment lost 1 base, leaving 10 bases of the junction unmatched. CDR1 is MGHRA, CDR2 YSYEKL, per germline. The CDR3 extends over 16 amino acids. For the CDR3, the DNA is TGCGCCAGCAGCCAAGGCCGACAGGGGTTAAGACACGAGCAGTACTTC. Protein: CASSQGRQGLRHEQYF.

The CDR3 loop reads CASSFEGLIRSSPLHF. CDR3 coding DNA: TGTGCCAGCAGTTTTGAGGGTCTCATAAGGAGTTCACCCCTCCACTTT. V is TRBV28 and J is TRBJ1-6; D unresolved. Germline CDR1 is MDHEN and CDR2 is SYDVKM. Trimming removed 3 bases from V and 9 bases from J, with 18 bases in between. The CDR3 spans 16 residues.

The chain uses TRBV18 and TRBJ2-6; a possible D gene is TRBD1 (6 bases). Deletions cut 2 bases from V and 2 bases from J, with 16 bases between. The germline CDR1 and CDR2 sequences are KGHSH and LQKENI. This CDR3 comprises 18 residues. CDR3 DNA: TGTGCCAGCTCACCAAATCTAGGTGGGGGCGCTGGGGCCAACGTCCTGACTTTC. Protein sequence: CASSPNLGGGAGANVLTF.

The genes are TRBV27 and TRBJ2-7, with 7 positions matching TRBD1. The CDR3 runs to 14 residues. V was pared by 6 bases and J by 3 bases, with 8 bases of the junction left unmatched. Germline-derived CDR1 and CDR2 are MNHEY and SMNVEV (reference sequence). The CDR3 spells CASSRQRQGYEQYF. DNA for the CDR3: TGTGCCAGCAGCCGACAACGACAGGGCTACGAGCAGTACTTC.

CDR3 protein: CASSQGPNEQFF. For the CDR3, the DNA is TGTGCCAGTAGTCAGGGCCCCAATGAGCAGTTCTTC. V gene TRBV19 combines with J gene TRBJ2-1, with a weak D call TRBD1 (5 bases). The length of the CDR3 is 12 residues. Looked up from germline, CDR1 is LNHDA and CDR2 is SQIVND (reference sequence). V lost 5 bases and J 6 bases, leaving 8 bases between the germline ends.

The V and J genes are TRBV7-3 and TRBJ2-1, with D perhaps matching TRBD1 (6 bases). Germline CDR1 and CDR2: SGHTA and FQGTGA. V gave up 2 bases and J gave up 5 bases, with 13 bases separating them. The CDR3 is 15 amino acids. CDR3 protein: CASSLQTGWDNEQFF. DNA of the CDR3: TGTGCCAGCAGCTTACAAACAGGGTGGGACAATGAGCAGTTCTTC. The whole variable domain, remainder taken from reference TRBV7-3 and TRBJ2-1, is GAGVSQTPSNKVTEKGKYVELRCDPISGHTALYWYRQSLGQGPEFLIYFQGTGAADDSGLPNDRFFAVRPEGSVSTLKIQRTERGDSAVYLCASSLQTGWDNEQFFGPGTRLTVL.

The chain combines TRBV25-1 with TRBJ2-7, with TRBD2 matching over 8 bases. The V segment lost 4 bases and the J segment 5 bases; nucleotides outside the gene matches: 4. This CDR3 contains 13 residues. Germline assignment: CDR1 MGHDK and CDR2 SYGVNS. CDR3 loop: CASSGLAIDEQYF. For the CDR3, the DNA is TGTGCCAGCAGTGGACTAGCGATCGACGAGCAGTACTTC.

This chain uses TRBV5-8 with TRBJ1-2; possibly TRBD1 for D (5 bases). Germline assignment: CDR1 SGHTS and CDR2 YDEGEE. This CDR3 spans 15 amino acids. V was clipped by 0 bases and J by 0 bases, with 9 bases between them. The CDR3 DNA follows: TGTGCCAGCAGCTTGGCGGCAGGGACTAACTATGGCTACACCTTC. It is translated as CASSLAAGTNYGYTF.

The chain couples TRBV5-4 to TRBJ1-2, with 7 bases aligning to TRBD1. This CDR3 has 13 amino acids. V shed 2 bases, J shed 3 bases, and the junction held 1 base outside the gene matches. Per the germline V gene, CDR1 is SGHNT and CDR2 is YYREEE (reference sequence). CDR3 DNA: TGTGCCAGCAGCTTTGGACAGGACTATGGCTACACCTTC. Amino acid sequence: CASSFGQDYGYTF.

This clone has more than one count but fewer than ten. The gene calls are TRBV28 and TRBJ2-1; 11 positions match TRBD1. The germline V gene has CDR1 MDHEN and CDR2 SYDVKM. V shed 5 bases, J shed 8 bases, and the junction held 8 bases outside the gene matches. This CDR3 has 15 amino acids. This CDR3 reads CASSPGQGAVDEQFF. CDR3 in DNA: TGTGCCAGCAGTCCCGGACAGGGGGCGGTGGATGAGCAGTTCTTC.

V is TRBV28 and J is TRBJ2-1, with 9 bases aligning to TRBD2. With V trimmed by 6 bases and J by 5 bases, 23 bases remained unmatched. CDR3 size: 20 residues. The germline V gene has CDR1 MDHEN and CDR2 SYDVKM. The CDR3 loop reads CASSRRAGGSMIYFDNEQFF. The CDR3 DNA sequence: TGTGCCAGCAGCCGTAGAGCGGGAGGATCAATGATTTACTTCGACAATGAGCAGTTCTTC.

The J gene is TRBJ2-7, the V gene TRBV5-1; 8 nucleotides line up with TRBD2. The CDR3 is 18 residues long. Trimming cost V 3 bases and J 7 bases; bases outside gene matches: 21. Germline V lookup: CDR1 SGHRS, CDR2 YFSETQ. CDR3 in amino acids: CASSWGPLRLAGPGEQYF. DNA for the CDR3: TGCGCCAGCAGCTGGGGCCCTCTTCGGCTAGCGGGCCCCGGGGAGCAGTACTTC. The full variable domain, rest sourced from reference TRBV5-1 and TRBJ2-7, is KAGVTQTPRYLIKTRGQQVTLSCSPISGHRSVSWYQQTPGQGLQFLFEYFSETQRNKGNFPGRFSGRQFSNSRSEMNVSTLELGDSALYLCASSWGPLRLAGPGEQYFGPGTRLTVT.

The chain carries TRBV6-6 and TRBJ1-3, with 9 bases identical to TRBD1. Germline lookup yields CDR1 MNHNY and CDR2 SVGAGI (reference sequence). The trim removed 5 bases at V and 3 bases at J, leaving 11 bases unmatched. CDR3 length: 17 amino acids. DNA of the CDR3: TGTGCCAGCAGTCGAATTACAGGGGGCTTAAGTGGAAACACCATATATTTT. Translating it yields CASSRITGGLSGNTIYF.

CDR3 sequence: CASGRQGHGYTF. DNA of the CDR3: TGTGCCAGCGGGCGACAGGGGCATGGCTACACCTTC. The chain employs TRBV6-5 and TRBJ1-2; 8 bases line up with TRBD1. From germline, CDR1 is MNHEY and CDR2 SVGAGI. CDR3 length: 12 residues. Trimming took 8 bases from V and 6 from J; bases not matched to a gene: 5.

The chain employs TRBV6-5 and TRBJ2-7; D gene ambiguous. The CDR3 runs to 10 residues. The germline V gene has CDR1 MNHEY and CDR2 SVGAGI. Trimming shortened V by 11 bases and J by 0 bases, and 5 bases separated the two germline ends. The CDR3 DNA reads as TGTGCCGCTAGCTCCTACGAGCAGTACTTC. Encoded protein: CAASSYEQYF.

The gene calls are TRBV7-2 and TRBJ2-5; no clear D. The CDR3 loop spans 14 amino acids. Trimming took off 1 base at V and 7 bases at J, with 13 bases between the two ends. Germline assignment: CDR1 SGHTA and CDR2 FQGNSA. CDR3 in DNA: TGTGCCAGCAGCTTAGGGCTAGGAGATGGGACCCAGTACTTC. This sequence encodes CASSLGLGDGTQYF.

This chain joins TRBV4-3 and TRBJ1-6, with D maybe TRBD1 (5 bases). CDR3 length equals 15 residues. From germline, CDR1 is LGHNA and CDR2 YSLEER. The V end lost 0 bases, the J end lost 6 bases, and 9 bases lay between the germline ends. The CDR3 region is CASSQDSGINSPLHF. The CDR3 DNA sequence: TGCGCCAGCAGCCAAGATTCAGGGATTAATTCACCCCTCCACTTT.

In this sample, this clone turned up a few times. This chain uses TRBV7-9 with TRBJ1-2; 7 bases align to TRBD1. The CDR3 length is 14 residues. CDR1 and CDR2 from the germline V gene are SEHNR and FQNEAQ (reference sequence). The V segment lost 3 bases and the J segment 2 bases; nucleotides outside the gene matches: 3. The CDR3 spells CASSFRGVNYGYTF. CDR3 in DNA: TGTGCCAGCAGCTTCAGGGGGGTCAACTATGGCTACACCTTC.

The chain recombines TRBV28 with TRBJ2-7; tentatively, D is TRBD2 (5 bases). Germline V gene data show CDR1 as MDHEN and CDR2 as SYDVKM. CDR3 length: 14 amino acids. Trimming left V 6 bases short and J 3 bases short, with 15 bases between. The DNA of the CDR3 is TGTGCCAGCAGCCCGACTAAGCAGGTCTACGAGCAGTACTTC. Translated, it gives CASSPTKQVYEQYF.

The CDR3 sequence: CATSDRLAGGSGDTQYF. The CDR3 DNA reads TGTGCCACCAGTGATAGACTAGCGGGGGGTTCCGGAGATACGCAGTATTTT. This chain joins TRBV24-1 and TRBJ2-3; 13 bases match TRBD2. The CDR3 length is 17 residues. Germline V gives CDR1 KGHDR, CDR2 SFDVKD. The junction had 7 bases not matched to a gene; V was cut back by 3 bases and J by 5 bases.

The V gene is TRBV13, the J gene TRBJ1-2, with TRBD1 matching 10 bases. The length of the CDR3 is 14 residues. The J segment lost 8 bases and the V segment lost 5 bases, leaving 8 bases of the junction unmatched. Germline V gene sequence: CDR1 PRHDT, CDR2 FYEKMQ (reference sequence). CDR3 DNA: TGTGCCAGCAGCCGGGACAGGGGACTGCAGGGCTACACCTTC. This sequence encodes CASSRDRGLQGYTF.